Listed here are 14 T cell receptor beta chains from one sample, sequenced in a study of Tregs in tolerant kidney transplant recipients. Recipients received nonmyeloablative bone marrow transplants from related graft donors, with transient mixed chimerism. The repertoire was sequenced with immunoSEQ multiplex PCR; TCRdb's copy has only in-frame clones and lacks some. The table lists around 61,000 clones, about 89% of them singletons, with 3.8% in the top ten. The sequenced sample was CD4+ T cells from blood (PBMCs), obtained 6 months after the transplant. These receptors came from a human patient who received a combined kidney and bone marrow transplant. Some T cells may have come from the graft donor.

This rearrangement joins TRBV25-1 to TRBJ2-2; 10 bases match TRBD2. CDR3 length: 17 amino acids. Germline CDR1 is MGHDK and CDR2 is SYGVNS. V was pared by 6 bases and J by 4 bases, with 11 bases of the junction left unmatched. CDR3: CASRLGSSGSPTGELFF. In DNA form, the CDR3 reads TGTGCCAGCAGATTAGGCTCTAGCGGGAGCCCCACCGGGGAGCTGTTTTTT.

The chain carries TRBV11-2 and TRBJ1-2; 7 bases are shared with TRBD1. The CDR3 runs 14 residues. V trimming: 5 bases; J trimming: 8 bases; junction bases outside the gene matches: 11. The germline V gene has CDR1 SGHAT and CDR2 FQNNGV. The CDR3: CASSPDRVSGGYTF. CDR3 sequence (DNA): TGTGCCAGCAGCCCCGACAGGGTTTCGGGGGGCTACACCTTC.

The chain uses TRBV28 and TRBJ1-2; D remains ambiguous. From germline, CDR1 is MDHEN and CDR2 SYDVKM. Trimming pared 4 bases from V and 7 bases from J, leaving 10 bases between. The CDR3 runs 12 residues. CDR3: CASSSGSGGYTF. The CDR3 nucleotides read TGTGCCAGCAGTTCCGGGAGTGGTGGCTACACCTTC.

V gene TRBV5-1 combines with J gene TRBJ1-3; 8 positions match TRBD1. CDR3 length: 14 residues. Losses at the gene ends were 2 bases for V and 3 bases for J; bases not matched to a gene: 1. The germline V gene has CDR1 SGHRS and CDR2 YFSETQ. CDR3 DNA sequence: TGCGCCAGCAGCTTAGACAGGGGTGGAAACACCATATATTTT. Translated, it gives CASSLDRGGNTIYF.

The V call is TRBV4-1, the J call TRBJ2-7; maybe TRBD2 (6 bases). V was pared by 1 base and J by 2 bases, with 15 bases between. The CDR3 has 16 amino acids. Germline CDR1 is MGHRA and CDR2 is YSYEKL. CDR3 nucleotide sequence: TGCGCCAGCAGCCAAGCTCCCTGGCCGGGGGCCTACGAGCAGTACTTC. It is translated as CASSQAPWPGAYEQYF.

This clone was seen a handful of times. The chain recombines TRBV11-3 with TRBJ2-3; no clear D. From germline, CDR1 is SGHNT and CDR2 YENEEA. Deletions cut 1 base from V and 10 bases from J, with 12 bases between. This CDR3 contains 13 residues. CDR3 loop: CASSLAVARAQYF. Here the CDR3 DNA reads TGTGCCAGCAGCTTAGCGGTAGCACGCGCGCAGTATTTT.

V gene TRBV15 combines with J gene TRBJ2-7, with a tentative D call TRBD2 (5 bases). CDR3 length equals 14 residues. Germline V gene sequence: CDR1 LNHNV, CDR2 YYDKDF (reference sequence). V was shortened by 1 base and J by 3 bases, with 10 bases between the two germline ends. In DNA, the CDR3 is TGTGCCACCAGCAGAGTCTCTAGCCGCTACGAGCAGTACTTC. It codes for CATSRVSSRYEQYF.

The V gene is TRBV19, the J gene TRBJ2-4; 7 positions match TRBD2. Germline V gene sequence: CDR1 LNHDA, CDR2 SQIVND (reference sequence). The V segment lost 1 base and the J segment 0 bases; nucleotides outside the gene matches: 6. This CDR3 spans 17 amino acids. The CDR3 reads CASSIGPSGKAKNIQYF. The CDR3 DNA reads TGTGCCAGTAGTATAGGTCCCAGCGGGAAAGCCAAAAACATTCAGTACTTC.

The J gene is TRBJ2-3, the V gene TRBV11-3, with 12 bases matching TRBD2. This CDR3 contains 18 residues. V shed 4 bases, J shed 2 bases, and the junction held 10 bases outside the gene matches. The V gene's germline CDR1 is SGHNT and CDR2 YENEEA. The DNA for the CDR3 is TGTGCCAGCAGCTCCCGGACTAGCGGGAACCCCTCCACAGATACGCAGTATTTT. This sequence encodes CASSSRTSGNPSTDTQYF.

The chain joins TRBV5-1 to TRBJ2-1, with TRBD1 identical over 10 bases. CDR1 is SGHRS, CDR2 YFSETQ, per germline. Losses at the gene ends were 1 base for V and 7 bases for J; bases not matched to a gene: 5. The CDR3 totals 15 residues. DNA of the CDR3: TGCGCCAGCAGCTTGTCCGGGACAGGGGTAAATGAGCAGTTCTTC. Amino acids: CASSLSGTGVNEQFF.

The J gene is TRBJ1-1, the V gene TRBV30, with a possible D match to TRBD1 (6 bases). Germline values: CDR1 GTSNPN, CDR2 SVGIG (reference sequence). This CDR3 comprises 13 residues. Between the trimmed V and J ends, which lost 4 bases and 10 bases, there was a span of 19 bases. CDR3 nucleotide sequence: TGTGCCTGGATATTACCAATGACAGGAGGAGCTTTCTTT. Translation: CAWILPMTGGAFF.

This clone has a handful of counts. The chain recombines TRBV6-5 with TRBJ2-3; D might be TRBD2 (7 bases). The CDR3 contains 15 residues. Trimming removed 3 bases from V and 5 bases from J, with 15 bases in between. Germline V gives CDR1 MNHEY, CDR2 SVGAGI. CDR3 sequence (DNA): TGTGCCAGCAGTTATTGGGGGGGCCGGGGAGATACGCAGTATTTT. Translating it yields CASSYWGGRGDTQYF.

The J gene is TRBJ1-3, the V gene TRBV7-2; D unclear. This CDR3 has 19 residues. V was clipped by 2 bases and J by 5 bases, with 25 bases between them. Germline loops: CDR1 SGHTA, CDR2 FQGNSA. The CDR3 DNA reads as TGTGCCAGCAGCTTAAGCACAGTATCCAGGAAGGCAATTAGAAACACCATATATTTT. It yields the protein CASSLSTVSRKAIRNTIYF.

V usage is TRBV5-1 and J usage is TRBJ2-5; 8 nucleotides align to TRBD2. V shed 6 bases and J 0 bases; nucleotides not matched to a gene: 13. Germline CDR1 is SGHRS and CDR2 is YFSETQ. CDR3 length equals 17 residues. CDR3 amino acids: CASTLPWRGANQETQYF. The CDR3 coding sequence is TGCGCCAGCACCCTCCCCTGGCGGGGGGCAAACCAAGAGACCCAGTACTTC.